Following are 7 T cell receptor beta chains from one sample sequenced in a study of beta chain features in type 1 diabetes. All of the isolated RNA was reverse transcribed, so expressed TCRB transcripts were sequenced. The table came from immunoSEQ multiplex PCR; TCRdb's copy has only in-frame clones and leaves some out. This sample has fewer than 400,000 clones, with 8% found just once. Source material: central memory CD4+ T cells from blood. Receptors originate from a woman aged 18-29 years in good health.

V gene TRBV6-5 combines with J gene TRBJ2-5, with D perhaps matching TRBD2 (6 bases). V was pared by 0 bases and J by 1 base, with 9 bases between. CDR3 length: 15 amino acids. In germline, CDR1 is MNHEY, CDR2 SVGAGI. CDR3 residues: CASSYSWDFQETQYF. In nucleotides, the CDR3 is TGTGCCAGCAGTTACTCGTGGGACTTCCAAGAGACCCAGTACTTC.

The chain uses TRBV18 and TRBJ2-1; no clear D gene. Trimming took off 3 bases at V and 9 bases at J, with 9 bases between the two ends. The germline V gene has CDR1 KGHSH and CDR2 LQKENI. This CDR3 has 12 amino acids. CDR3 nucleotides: TGTGCCAGCTCACCTGACTCAGCTGAGCAGTTCTTC. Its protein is CASSPDSAEQFF. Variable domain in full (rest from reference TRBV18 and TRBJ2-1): NAGVMQNPRHLVRRRGQEARLRCSPMKGHSHVYWYRQLPEEGLKFMVYLQKENIIDESGMPKERFSAEFPKEGPSILRIQQVVRGDSAAYFCASSPDSAEQFFGPGTRLTVL.

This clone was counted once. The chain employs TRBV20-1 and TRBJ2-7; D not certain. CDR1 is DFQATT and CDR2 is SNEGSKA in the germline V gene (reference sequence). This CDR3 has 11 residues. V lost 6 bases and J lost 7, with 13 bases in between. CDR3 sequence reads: CSAKRTGEQYF. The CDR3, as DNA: TGCAGTGCGAAACGTACGGGTGAGCAGTACTTC.

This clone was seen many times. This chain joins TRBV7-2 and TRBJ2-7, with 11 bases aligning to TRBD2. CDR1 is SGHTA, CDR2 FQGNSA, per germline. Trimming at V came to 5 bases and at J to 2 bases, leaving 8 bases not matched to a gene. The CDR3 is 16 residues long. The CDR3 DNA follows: TGTGCCAGCAGCCCGTCGGGACTAGCGGCAACCTACGAGCAGTACTTC. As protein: CASSPSGLAATYEQYF.

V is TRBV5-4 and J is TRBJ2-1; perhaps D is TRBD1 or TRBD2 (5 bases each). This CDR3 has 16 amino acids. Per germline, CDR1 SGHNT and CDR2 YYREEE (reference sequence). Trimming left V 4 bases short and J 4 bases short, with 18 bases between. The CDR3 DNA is TGTGCCAGCAGCCAAAATTTCCGGGACGCATACAATGAGCAGTTCTTC. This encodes CASSQNFRDAYNEQFF.

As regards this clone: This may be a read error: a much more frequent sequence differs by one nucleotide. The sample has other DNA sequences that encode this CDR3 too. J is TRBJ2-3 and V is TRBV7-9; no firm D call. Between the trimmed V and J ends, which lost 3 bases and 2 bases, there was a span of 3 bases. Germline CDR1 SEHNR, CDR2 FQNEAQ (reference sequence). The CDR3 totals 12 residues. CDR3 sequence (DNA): TGTGCCAGCAGCTTGGCCACAGATACGCAGTATTTT. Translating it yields CASSLATDTQYF. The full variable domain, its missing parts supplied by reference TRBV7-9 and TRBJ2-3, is DTGVSQNPRHKITKRGQNVTFRCDPISEHNRLYWYRQTLGQGPEFLTYFQNEAQLEKSRLLSDRFSAERPKGSFSTLEIQRTEQGDSAMYLCASSLATDTQYFGPGTRLTVL.

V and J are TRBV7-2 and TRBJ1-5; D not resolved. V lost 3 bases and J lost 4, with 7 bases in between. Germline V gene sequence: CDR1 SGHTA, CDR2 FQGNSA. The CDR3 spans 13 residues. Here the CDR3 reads CASSFGVNQPQHF. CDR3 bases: TGTGCCAGCAGCTTCGGAGTAAATCAGCCCCAGCATTTT.